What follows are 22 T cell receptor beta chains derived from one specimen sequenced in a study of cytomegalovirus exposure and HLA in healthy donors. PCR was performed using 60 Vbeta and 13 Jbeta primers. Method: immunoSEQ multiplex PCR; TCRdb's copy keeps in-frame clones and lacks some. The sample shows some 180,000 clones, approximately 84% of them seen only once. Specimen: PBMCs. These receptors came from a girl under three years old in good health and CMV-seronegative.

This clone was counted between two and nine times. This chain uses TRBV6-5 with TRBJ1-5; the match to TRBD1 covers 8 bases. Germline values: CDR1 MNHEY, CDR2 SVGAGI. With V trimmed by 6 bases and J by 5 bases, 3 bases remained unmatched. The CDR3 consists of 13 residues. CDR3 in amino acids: CASRGQEDQPQHF. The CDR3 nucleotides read TGTGCCAGCAGGGGACAGGAAGATCAGCCCCAGCATTTT.

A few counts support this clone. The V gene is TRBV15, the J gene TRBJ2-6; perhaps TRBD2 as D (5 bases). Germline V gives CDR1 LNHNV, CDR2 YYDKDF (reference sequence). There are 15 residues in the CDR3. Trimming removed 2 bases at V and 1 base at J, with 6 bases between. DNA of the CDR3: TGTGCCACCAGCAGACGGGGTTCTGGGGCCAACGTCCTGACTTTC. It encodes CATSRRGSGANVLTF.

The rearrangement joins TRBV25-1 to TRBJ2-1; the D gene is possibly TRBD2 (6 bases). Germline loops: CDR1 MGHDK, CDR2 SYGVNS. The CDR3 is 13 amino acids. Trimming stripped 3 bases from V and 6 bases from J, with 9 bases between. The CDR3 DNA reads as TGTGCCAGCAGTGAGGGGGGAGGCAATGAGCAGTTCTTC. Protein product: CASSEGGGNEQFF.

The CDR3 here is CASSYDGTALQETQYF. CDR3 nucleotides: TGTGCCAGCAGTTATGATGGGACAGCCCTTCAAGAGACCCAGTACTTC. The chain has TRBV7-3 and TRBJ2-5; TRBD1 matches 7 bases. The CDR3 totals 16 residues. CDR1 SGHTA and CDR2 FQGTGA come from the germline V gene. V trimming: 6 bases; J trimming: 2 bases; junction bases outside the gene matches: 12.

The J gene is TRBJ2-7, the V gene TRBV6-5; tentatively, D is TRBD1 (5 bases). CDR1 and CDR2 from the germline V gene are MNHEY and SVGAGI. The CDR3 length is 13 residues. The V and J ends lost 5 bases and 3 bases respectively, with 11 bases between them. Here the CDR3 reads CASSQTEFYEQYF. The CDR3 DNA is TGTGCCAGCAGTCAGACAGAATTCTACGAGCAGTACTTC.

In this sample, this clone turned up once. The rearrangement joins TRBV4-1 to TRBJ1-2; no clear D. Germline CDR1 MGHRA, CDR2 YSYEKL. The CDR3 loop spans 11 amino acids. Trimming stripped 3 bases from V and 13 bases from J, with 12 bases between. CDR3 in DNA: TGCGCCAGCAGCCATGCTACTCGAGCCACCTTC. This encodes CASSHATRATF.

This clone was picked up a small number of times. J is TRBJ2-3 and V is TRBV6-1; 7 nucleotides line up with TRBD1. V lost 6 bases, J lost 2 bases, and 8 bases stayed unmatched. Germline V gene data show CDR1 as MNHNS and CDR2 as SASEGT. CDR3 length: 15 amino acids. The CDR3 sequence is CASSVTGKHTDTQYF. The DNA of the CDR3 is TGTGCCAGCAGCGTGACAGGGAAACACACAGATACGCAGTATTTT.

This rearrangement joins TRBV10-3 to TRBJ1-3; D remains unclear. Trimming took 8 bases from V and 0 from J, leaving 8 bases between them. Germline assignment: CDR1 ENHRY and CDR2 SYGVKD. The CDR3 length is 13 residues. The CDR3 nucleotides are TGTGCCATCCGTGGGAGCTCTGGAAACACCATATATTTT. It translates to CAIRGSSGNTIYF.

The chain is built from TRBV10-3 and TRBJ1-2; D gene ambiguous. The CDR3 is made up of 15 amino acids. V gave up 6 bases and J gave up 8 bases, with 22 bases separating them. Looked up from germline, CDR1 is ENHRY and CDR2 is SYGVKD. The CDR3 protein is CAIRNCYGRLCGYTF. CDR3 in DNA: TGTGCCATCAGAAATTGTTACGGGAGACTCTGCGGCTACACCTTC.

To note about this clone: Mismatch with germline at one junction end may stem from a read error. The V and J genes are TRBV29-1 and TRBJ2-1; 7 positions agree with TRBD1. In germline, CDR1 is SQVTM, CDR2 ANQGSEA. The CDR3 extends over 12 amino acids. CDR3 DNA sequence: TGCAGCGCCAGAGTATCGACAGGGTCTAGAGTCTTC. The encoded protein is CSARVSTGSRVF.

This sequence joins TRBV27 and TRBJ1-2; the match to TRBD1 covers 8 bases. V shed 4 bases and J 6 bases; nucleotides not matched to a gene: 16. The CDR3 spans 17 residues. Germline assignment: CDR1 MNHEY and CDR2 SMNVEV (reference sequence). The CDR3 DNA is TGTGCCAGCAGTTCTCTCCTTGAGCAGGGGGCAGCGGATGGCTACACCTTC. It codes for CASSSLLEQGAADGYTF.

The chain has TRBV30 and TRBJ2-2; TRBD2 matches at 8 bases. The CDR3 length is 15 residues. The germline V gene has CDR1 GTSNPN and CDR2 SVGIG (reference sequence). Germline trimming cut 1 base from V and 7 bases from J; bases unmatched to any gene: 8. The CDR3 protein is CAWSGSGGPNGELFF. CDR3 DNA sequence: TGTGCCTGGAGTGGGTCGGGGGGGCCAAACGGGGAGCTGTTTTTT.

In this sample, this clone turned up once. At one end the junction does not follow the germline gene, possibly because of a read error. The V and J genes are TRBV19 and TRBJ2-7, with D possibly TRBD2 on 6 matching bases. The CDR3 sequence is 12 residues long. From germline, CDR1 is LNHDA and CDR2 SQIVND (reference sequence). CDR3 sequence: CASRGSGPPRFF. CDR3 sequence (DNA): TGTGCCAGCCGGGGGTCTGGGCCCCCCAGATTCTTC.

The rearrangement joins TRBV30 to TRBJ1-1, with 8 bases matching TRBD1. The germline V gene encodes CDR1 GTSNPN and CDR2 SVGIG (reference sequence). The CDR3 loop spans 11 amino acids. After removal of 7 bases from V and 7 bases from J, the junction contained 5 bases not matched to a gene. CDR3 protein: CASQDRVEAFF. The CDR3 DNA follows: TGTGCCTCCCAGGACAGGGTTGAAGCTTTCTTT.

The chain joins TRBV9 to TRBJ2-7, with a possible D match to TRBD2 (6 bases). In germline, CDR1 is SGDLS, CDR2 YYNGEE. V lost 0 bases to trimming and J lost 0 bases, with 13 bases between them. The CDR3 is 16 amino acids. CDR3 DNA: TGTGCCAGCAGCGTAGTGGCTAGCGCGAGCTCCTACGAGCAGTACTTC. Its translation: CASSVVASASSYEQYF. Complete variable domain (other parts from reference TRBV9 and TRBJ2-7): DSGVTQTPKHLITATGQRVTLRCSPRSGDLSVYWYQQSLDQGLQFLIQYYNGEERAKGNILERFSAQQFPDLHSELNLSSLELGDSALYFCASSVVASASSYEQYFGPGTRLTVT.

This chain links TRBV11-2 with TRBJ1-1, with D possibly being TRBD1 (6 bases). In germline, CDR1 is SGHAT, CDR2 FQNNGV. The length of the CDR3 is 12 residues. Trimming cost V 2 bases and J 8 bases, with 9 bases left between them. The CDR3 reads CASSLLGTEAFF. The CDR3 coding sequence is TGTGCCAGCAGCTTATTGGGGACAGAAGCTTTCTTT.

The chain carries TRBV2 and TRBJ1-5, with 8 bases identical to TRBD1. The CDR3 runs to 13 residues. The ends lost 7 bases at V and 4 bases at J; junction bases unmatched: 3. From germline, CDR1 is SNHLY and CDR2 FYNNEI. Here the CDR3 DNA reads TGTGCCAGCATCGGACAGGGAAATCAGCCCCAGCATTTT. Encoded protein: CASIGQGNQPQHF. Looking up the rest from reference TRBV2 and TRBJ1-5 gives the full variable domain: EPEVTQTPSHQVTQMGQEVILRCVPISNHLYFYWYRQILGQKVEFLVSFYNNEISEKSEIFDDQFSVERPDGSNFTLKIRSTKLEDSAMYFCASIGQGNQPQHFGDGTRLSIL.

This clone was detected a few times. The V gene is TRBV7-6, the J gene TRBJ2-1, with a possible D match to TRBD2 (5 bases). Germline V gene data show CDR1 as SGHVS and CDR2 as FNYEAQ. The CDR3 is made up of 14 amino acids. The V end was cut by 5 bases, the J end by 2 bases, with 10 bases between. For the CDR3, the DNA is TGTGCCAGCAGCGTGAATAGCGCCTACAATGAGCAGTTCTTC. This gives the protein CASSVNSAYNEQFF.

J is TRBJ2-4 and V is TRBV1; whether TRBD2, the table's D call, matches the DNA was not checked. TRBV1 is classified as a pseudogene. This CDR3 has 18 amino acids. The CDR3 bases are TGCACCAGCAGCCAAGAGAAACTAGCGGGGGAGGGCAAAAACATTCAGTACTTC. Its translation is CTSSQEKLAGEGKNIQYF.

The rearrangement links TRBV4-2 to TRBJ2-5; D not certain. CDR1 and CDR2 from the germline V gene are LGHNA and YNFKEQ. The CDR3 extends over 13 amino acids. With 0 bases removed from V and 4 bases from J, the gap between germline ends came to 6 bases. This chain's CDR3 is CASSQDYGETQYF. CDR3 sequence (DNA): TGTGCCAGCAGCCAAGACTACGGAGAGACCCAGTACTTC.

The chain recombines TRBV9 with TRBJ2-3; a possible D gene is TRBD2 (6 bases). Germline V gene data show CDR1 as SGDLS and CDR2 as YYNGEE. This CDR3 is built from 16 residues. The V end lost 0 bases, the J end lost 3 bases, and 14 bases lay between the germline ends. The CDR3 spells CASSVERAGLTDTQYF. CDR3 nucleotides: TGTGCCAGCAGCGTAGAGCGGGCAGGGTTAACAGATACGCAGTATTTT.

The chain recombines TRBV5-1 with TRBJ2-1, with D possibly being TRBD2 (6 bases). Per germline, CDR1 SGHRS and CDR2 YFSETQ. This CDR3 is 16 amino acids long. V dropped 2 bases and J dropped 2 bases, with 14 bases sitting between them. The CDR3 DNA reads TGCGCCAGCAGCTTTGGTGGGCGGGGACCCTACAATGAGCAGTTCTTC. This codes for CASSFGGRGPYNEQFF. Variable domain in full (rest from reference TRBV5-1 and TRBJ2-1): KAGVTQTPRYLIKTRGQQVTLSCSPISGHRSVSWYQQTPGQGLQFLFEYFSETQRNKGNFPGRFSGRQFSNSRSEMNVSTLELGDSALYLCASSFGGRGPYNEQFFGPGTRLTVL.